Following are 15 T cell receptor beta chains from one sample sequenced in a study of cytomegalovirus exposure and HLA in healthy donors. Primers for the PCR totalled 60 Vbeta and 13 Jbeta. TCRdb keeps only in-frame clones here, not all; method: immunoSEQ multiplex PCR. The data show about 130,000 clones, around 82% seen once. Sequencing was performed on PBMCs. These receptors all come from a man aged 45 to 65 in good health and CMV-seronegative.

The chain recombines TRBV10-3 with TRBJ2-3; D possibly corresponds to TRBD2 (6 bases). The CDR3 extends over 14 amino acids. The V and J ends lost 3 bases and 4 bases respectively, with 11 bases between them. The germline CDR1 and CDR2 sequences are ENHRY and SYGVKD. DNA for the CDR3: TGTGCCATCAGTGACCGGGGGACGGCAGATACGCAGTATTTT. This gives the protein CAISDRGTADTQYF.

The chain carries TRBV5-4 and TRBJ2-1; 8 bases are a match to TRBD2. Trimming removed 3 bases from V and 4 bases from J; junction bases left unmatched: 18. There are 19 residues in the CDR3. CDR1 is SGHNT, CDR2 YYREEE, per germline (reference sequence). The CDR3 region is CASSSLVTPAAGGYNEQFF. CDR3 sequence (DNA): TGTGCCAGCAGCTCCCTTGTTACCCCCGCGGCGGGAGGTTACAATGAGCAGTTCTTC.

V gene TRBV5-5 combines with J gene TRBJ2-4; a possible D gene is TRBD1 (6 bases). The CDR3 length is 15 residues. Germline-derived CDR1 and CDR2 are SGHKS and YYEKEE (reference sequence). V lost 0 bases and J 4 bases, leaving 11 bases between the germline ends. The CDR3 is CASSLAVQGKNIQYF. In nucleotides, the CDR3 is TGTGCCAGCAGCTTGGCCGTACAGGGTAAAAACATTCAGTACTTC.

This chain joins TRBV28 and TRBJ1-5, with 7 bases that match TRBD1. The CDR3 spans 15 residues. V dropped 6 bases and J dropped 0; count of bases not matched to a gene: 5. Germline CDR1 and CDR2: MDHEN and SYDVKM. CDR3: CASRKPGGSNQPQHF. The CDR3 bases are TGTGCCAGCAGGAAACCAGGGGGTAGCAATCAGCCCCAGCATTTT. The entire variable domain, with the rest obtained from reference TRBV28 and TRBJ1-5, is as follows: DVKVTQSSRYLVKRTGEKVFLECVQDMDHENMFWYRQDPGLGLRLIYFSYDVKMKEKGDIPEGYSVSREKKERFSLILESASTNQTSMYLCASRKPGGSNQPQHFGDGTRLSIL.

This rearrangement joins TRBV27 to TRBJ2-7, with 16 bases that match TRBD2. Germline V gene data show CDR1 as MNHEY and CDR2 as SMNVEV (reference sequence). CDR3 length: 14 residues. Trimming removed 5 bases from V and 10 bases from J; junction bases left unmatched: 5. CDR3 DNA: TGTGCCAGCAGTCCGGGACTAGCGGGAGGGCCTCAGTACTTC. Its translation is CASSPGLAGGPQYF.

This clone was seen more than once but under ten times. The chain joins TRBV27 to TRBJ2-7, with TRBD1 as a possible D gene (6 bases). Trimming cost V 6 bases and J 3 bases, with 18 bases left between them. The CDR3 is made up of 15 amino acids. Germline CDR1 MNHEY, CDR2 SMNVEV (reference sequence). In nucleotides, the CDR3 is TGTGCCAGCAGCCTCGACCGGACAGCCAACTACGAGCAGTACTTC. Its translation: CASSLDRTANYEQYF.

V usage is TRBV11-2 and J usage is TRBJ2-3; 15 bases match TRBD2. V trimming: 5 bases; J trimming: 0 bases; junction bases outside the gene matches: 3. This CDR3 region has 17 residues. Germline CDR1 SGHAT, CDR2 FQNNGV. This chain's CDR3 is CASSPGLAGGSTDTQYF. The DNA of the CDR3 is TGTGCCAGCAGCCCGGGACTAGCGGGAGGTAGCACAGATACGCAGTATTTT.

This chain joins TRBV19 and TRBJ1-2, with D perhaps TRBD1 (6 bases). The CDR3 has 14 amino acids. The ends were cut back, 6 bases at V and 4 bases at J, with 15 bases in the middle. The germline CDR1 and CDR2 sequences are LNHDA and SQIVND (reference sequence). The CDR3, as DNA: TGTGCCAGTAGACCCCCGGACAGTGCCTATGGCTACACCTTC. Its translation is CASRPPDSAYGYTF.

To note about this clone: Different DNA sequences within this sample yield the same CDR3. V usage is TRBV7-3 and J usage is TRBJ2-3; 13 nucleotides match TRBD2. The germline CDR1 and CDR2 sequences are SGHTA and FQGTGA. V gave up 4 bases and J gave up 3 bases; unmatched junction bases: 4. The CDR3 sequence is 16 residues long. In nucleotides, the CDR3 is TGTGCCAGCAGCTCCGGACTAGCGGGAGTAACAGATACGCAGTATTTT. This gives the protein CASSSGLAGVTDTQYF.

The rearrangement links TRBV28 to TRBJ1-5, with D possibly matching TRBD1 (5 bases). Trimming removed 1 base from V and 3 bases from J, with 7 bases in between. CDR1 MDHEN and CDR2 SYDVKM come from the germline V gene. The CDR3 extends over 14 amino acids. The DNA of the CDR3 is TGTGCCAGCAGTTTATCAGGGATCAATCAGCCCCAGCATTTT. This gives the protein CASSLSGINQPQHF.

The chain joins TRBV18 to TRBJ1-1; 9 nucleotides align to TRBD1. V dropped 4 bases and J dropped 1; count of bases not matched to a gene: 1. From germline, CDR1 is KGHSH and CDR2 LQKENI. This CDR3 has 14 amino acids. The CDR3 DNA sequence: TGTGCCAGCTCACGGGGACAGGGGAACACTGAAGCTTTCTTT. It is translated as CASSRGQGNTEAFF.

The chain joins TRBV28 to TRBJ2-7; perhaps TRBD2 as D (7 bases). Trimming removed 9 bases at V and 2 bases at J, with 17 bases between. CDR1 is MDHEN, CDR2 SYDVKM, per germline. The CDR3 covers 14 residues. The DNA of the CDR3 is TGTGCCAGTCAAAATGCGGGGGCCCCCTACGAGCAGTACTTC. Protein sequence: CASQNAGAPYEQYF.

The V call is TRBV10-2, the J call TRBJ2-1; D is perhaps TRBD2 (5 bases). V was pared by 7 bases and J by 6 bases, with 13 bases between. This CDR3 region has 13 residues. The germline gives CDR1 WSHSY, CDR2 SAAADI. CDR3 in amino acids: CASTFSTSNEQFF. In DNA form, the CDR3 reads TGCGCCAGCACCTTTTCTACTAGCAATGAGCAGTTCTTC.

The CDR3, as DNA: TGTGCCAGCAGCCAATTCCCGCCGGGCACCGGGGAGCTGTTTTTT. This encodes CASSQFPPGTGELFF. The V and J genes are TRBV14 and TRBJ2-2; D gene ambiguous. The CDR3 is made up of 15 amino acids. Trimming cost V 2 bases and J 4 bases, with 11 bases left between them. Germline CDR1 reads SGHDN; CDR2 reads FVKESK.

V gene TRBV19 combines with J gene TRBJ1-5; D remains unclear. The CDR3 totals 13 residues. CDR1 is LNHDA, CDR2 SQIVND, per germline (reference sequence). Trimming removed 5 bases from V and 0 bases from J, with 5 bases in between. CDR3 coding DNA: TGTGCCAGTAGTCTAAATAGCAATCAGCCCCAGCATTTT. Its protein product is CASSLNSNQPQHF. Together with reference TRBV19 and TRBJ1-5, the CDR3 gives the full variable domain: DGGITQSPKYLFRKEGQNVTLSCEQNLNHDAMYWYRQDPGQGLRLIYYSQIVNDFQKGDIAEGYSVSREKKESFPLTVTSAQKNPTAFYLCASSLNSNQPQHFGDGTRLSIL.